This is a list of T cell receptor beta chains from one sample in a study of T cells in Graves' hyperthyroidism and ophthalmopathy. TCRdb passed the multiplex PCR reads through MiXCR, listing each CDR3 protein once. This sample yields roughly 750,000 distinct CDR3 sequences, of which over 15% are seen a single time; roughly 8% belongs to the top ten. Sequencing was carried out using blood. The receptors stem from a man between 18 and 35 years old with Graves' hyperthyroidism. Both conserved end residues are part of each CDR3. The D gene is left open where the match is weak. The size of a clone is reported for some rows only, either as once, few or many, or as a class for expanded clones.

>-|TRBJ2-7|TRBD2|TRBV10-3
CAISEGGLAVAGSYEQYF
TGTGCCATCAGTGAGGGGGGACTAGCCGTGGCAGGTTCCTACGAGCAGTACTTC
>-|TRBJ2-7|TRBD2|TRBV12-3/TRBV12-4
CASSHGLVGYEQYF
TGTGCCAGCAGCCACGGACTAGTTGGCTACGAGCAGTACTTC
>-|TRBJ1-1|-|TRBV9
CASSPQQGLSTEAFF
TGTGCCAGCAGCCCCCAACAGGGTCTGAGCACTGAAGCTTTCTTT
>few|TRBJ1-6|-|TRBV12-3/TRBV12-4
CASSLTGAVAPLHF
TGTGCCAGCAGTTTAACGGGAGCGGTAGCACCCCTCCACTTT
>-|TRBJ1-1|-|TRBV20-1
CSARGWGVDTEAFF
TGCAGTGCTAGGGGATGGGGGGTGGACACTGAAGCTTTCTTT
>-|TRBJ2-6|-|TRBV2
CASSDGVGANVLTF
TGTGCCAGCAGTGATGGGGTAGGGGCCAACGTCCTGACTTTC
>few|TRBJ2-2|-|TRBV2
CASNLAPGLMFF
TGTGCCAGCAACCTTGCCCCGGGGTTGATGTTTTTT
>many|TRBJ1-1|-|TRBV6-1
CASSYGGGRNTEAFF
TGTGCCAGCAGTTATGGTGGGGGTAGGAACACTGAAGCTTTCTTT
>many|TRBJ2-7|-|TRBV12-5
CASGLRLSPLYEQYF
TGTGCTAGTGGTTTGAGACTATCTCCGCTCTACGAGCAGTACTTC
>many|TRBJ2-7|-|TRBV7-8
CASSSTTGGFREQYF
TGTGCCAGCAGCAGCACAACGGGTGGGTTTAGGGAGCAGTACTTC
>many|TRBJ1-1|-|TRBV28
CASSLQGPAEAFF
TGTGCCAGCAGTTTGCAGGGGCCGGCTGAAGCTTTCTTT
>-|TRBJ2-1|-|TRBV5-8
CASSFDQGPNEQFF
TGTGCCAGCAGCTTTGACCAAGGCCCCAATGAGCAGTTCTTC
>few|TRBJ1-2|TRBD1|TRBV7-9
CASSFLTASTGRDGYTF
TGTGCCAGCAGCTTCCTTACAGCCTCGACAGGGAGGGATGGCTACACCTTC
>-|TRBJ1-2|TRBD1|TRBV5-6
CASSVQQGVYGYTF
TGTGCCAGCAGCGTACAACAGGGGGTCTATGGCTACACCTTC
>few|TRBJ2-7|-|TRBV29-1
CSVEGRTPGIGQYF
TGCAGCGTTGAAGGGAGGACGCCTGGGATCGGGCAGTACTTC
>many|TRBJ2-7|-|TRBV7-9
CASSFFSGSSSYEQYF
TGTGCCAGCAGCTTTTTCAGCGGTTCGAGCTCCTACGAGCAGTACTTC
>many|TRBJ1-5|TRBD1|TRBV2
CASRDRVYNQPQHF
TGTGCCAGCAGGGACAGGGTCTATAATCAGCCCCAGCATTTT
>many|TRBJ2-7|-|TRBV29-1
CSAQGGLEGNEQYF
TGCAGCGCCCAGGGGGGTCTCGAAGGCAACGAGCAGTACTTC
>-|TRBJ1-3|-|TRBV11-2
CASSLRPQVDRNTIYF
TGTGCCAGCAGCTTACGACCCCAGGTCGACCGAAACACCATATATTTT
>many|TRBJ2-7|TRBD1|TRBV27
CASSLSLPGTGDEQYF
TGTGCCAGCAGTTTGTCCTTGCCCGGGACAGGGGACGAGCAGTACTTC
>many|TRBJ1-1|-|TRBV27
CASSREGGNTEAFF
TGTGCCAGCAGTCGCGAAGGGGGGAACACTGAAGCTTTCTTT
>many|TRBJ2-5|-|TRBV12-3/TRBV12-4
CASRPSLGTQYF
TGTGCCAGCAGACCTAGCTTAGGGACCCAGTACTTC
>-|TRBJ1-2|-|TRBV30
CAWSARAAGYTF
TGTGCCTGGAGTGCCCGGGCTGCTGGCTACACCTTC
>many|TRBJ2-3|-|TRBV2
CAIIMEWDGTDTQYF
TGTGCCATCATAATGGAGTGGGATGGCACAGATACGCAGTATTTT
>many|TRBJ1-1|-|TRBV11-3
CASSPRAGNTEAFF
TGTGCCAGCAGCCCACGGGCGGGAAACACTGAAGCTTTCTTT
>few|TRBJ2-7|TRBD2|TRBV7-9
CASSPARGTGGSYEQYF
TGTGCCAGCAGCCCCGCTCGGGGAACGGGGGGCTCCTACGAGCAGTACTTC
>-|TRBJ1-4|-|TRBV12-3/TRBV12-4
CASSLLPATNEKLFF
TGTGCCAGCAGTTTACTTCCCGCAACTAATGAAAAACTGTTTTTT
>many|TRBJ1-2|TRBD1|TRBV20-1
CSAQDRAGYTF
TGCAGTGCCCAGGACAGGGCTGGCTACACCTTC
>-|TRBJ1-1|TRBD1|TRBV4-1
CASSRGTATMNTEAFF
TGCGCCAGCAGCCGGGGGACAGCGACCATGAACACTGAAGCTTTCTTT
>many|TRBJ2-3|-|TRBV7-8
CASSGRGSSTDTQYF
TGTGCCAGCAGCGGGCGGGGCTCTAGCACAGATACGCAGTATTTT
>-|TRBJ2-5|-|TRBV6-1
CASSDAAIETQYF
TGTGCCAGCAGTGACGCGGCTATAGAGACCCAGTACTTC
>-|TRBJ1-4|TRBD1|TRBV5-5
CASSPRDRGEAGYEKLFF
TGTGCCAGCAGCCCCCGGGACAGGGGAGAAGCCGGTTATGAAAAACTGTTTTTT
>-|TRBJ1-1|-|TRBV29-1
CSTELNTEAFF
TGCAGCACTGAATTGAACACTGAAGCTTTCTTT
>many|TRBJ2-1|-|TRBV6-2/TRBV6-3
CASSYGGDLRGNEQFF
TGTGCCAGCAGTTACGGAGGGGATCTTCGGGGCAATGAGCAGTTCTTC
>many|TRBJ2-7|-|TRBV29-1
CSVGRDYEQYF
TGCAGCGTGGGACGGGACTACGAGCAGTACTTC
>-|TRBJ2-1|TRBD2|TRBV20-1
CSARRLADYYNEQFF
TGCAGTGCTAGAAGGCTAGCGGACTACTACAATGAGCAGTTCTTC
>many|TRBJ1-1|-|TRBV28
CAILGSTEAFF
TGTGCCATCCTAGGGTCAACTGAAGCTTTCTTT
>-|TRBJ2-7|-|TRBV5-1
CASSSHGMAERYEQYF
TGCGCCAGCAGCTCCCATGGAATGGCGGAACGCTACGAGCAGTACTTC
>-|TRBJ1-1|-|TRBV6-4
CASFSGLPNTEAFF
TGTGCCAGCTTCTCGGGACTTCCGAACACTGAAGCTTTCTTT
>-|TRBJ1-2|-|TRBV20-1
CSAWTSGYTF
TGCAGTGCTTGGACCAGCGGCTACACCTTC
>few|TRBJ2-1|TRBD2|TRBV3-1
CASSGWAQREIGEQFF
TGTGCCAGCAGCGGATGGGCCCAGCGGGAGATAGGTGAGCAGTTCTTC
>-|TRBJ2-1|TRBD2|TRBV20-1
CSARPGLAPSTEQFF
TGCAGTGCTAGACCGGGACTAGCCCCCTCAACAGAGCAGTTCTTC